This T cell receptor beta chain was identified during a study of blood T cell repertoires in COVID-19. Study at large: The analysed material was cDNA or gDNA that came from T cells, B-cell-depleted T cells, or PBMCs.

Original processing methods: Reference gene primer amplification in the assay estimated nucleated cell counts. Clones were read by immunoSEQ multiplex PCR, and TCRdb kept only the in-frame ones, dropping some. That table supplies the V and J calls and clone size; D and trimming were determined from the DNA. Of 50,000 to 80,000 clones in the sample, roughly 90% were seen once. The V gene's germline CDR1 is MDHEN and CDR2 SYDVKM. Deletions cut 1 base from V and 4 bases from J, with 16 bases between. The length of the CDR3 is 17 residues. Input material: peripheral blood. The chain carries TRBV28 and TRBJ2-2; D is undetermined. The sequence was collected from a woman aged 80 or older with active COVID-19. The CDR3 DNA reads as TGTGCCAGCAGTTTATACCCGCAGCGCGTTTCCACCGGGGAGCTGTTTTTT. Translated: CASSLYPQRVSTGELFF.